The next 18 T cell receptor beta chains were all read from a single sample in a study of T cells after yellow fever vaccination. TCRdb re-derived calls from the 5' RACE reads in MiXCR, one entry per CDR3 protein. The profile shows approximately 350,000 distinct CDR3 sequences, more than 9% of them singletons. Sequencing was performed on PBMCs, taken on the day of the first yellow fever vaccination. These receptors were taken from a man aged 18-30 years who received the YFV17D yellow fever vaccine.

The chain has TRBV4-2 and TRBJ2-1, with D tentatively TRBD1 or TRBD2 (5 bases each). V lost 1 base to trimming and J lost 0 bases, with 7 bases between them. This CDR3 spans 15 amino acids. CDR1 is LGHNA, CDR2 YNFKEQ, per germline. In nucleotides, the CDR3 is TGTGCCAGCAGCCAAGGGGACGCCTCCTACAATGAGCAGTTCTTC. This encodes CASSQGDASYNEQFF.

J is TRBJ2-5 and V is TRBV29-1; the D call may be TRBD1 or TRBD2 (6 bases each). The CDR3 runs 12 residues. Trimming pared 7 bases from V and 4 bases from J, leaving 13 bases between. CDR1 and CDR2 from the germline V gene are SQVTM and ANQGSEA. This chain's CDR3 is CSGWRGAETQYF. CDR3 sequence (DNA): TGCAGCGGTTGGAGGGGGGCAGAGACCCAGTACTTC. Full variable domain (rest looked up from reference TRBV29-1 and TRBJ2-5): SAVISQKPSRDICQRGTSLTIQCQVDSQVTMMFWYRQQPGQSLTLIATANQGSEATYESGFVIDKFPISRPNLTFSTLTVSNMSPEDSSIYLCSGWRGAETQYFGPGTRLLVL.

The V gene is TRBV11-2, the J gene TRBJ2-1; TRBD1 matches at 9 bases. Per the germline V gene, CDR1 is SGHAT and CDR2 is FQNNGV. The CDR3 length is 17 residues. V shed 6 bases and J 5 bases; nucleotides not matched to a gene: 14. CDR3 loop: CASRSLLGGQGDNEQFF. CDR3 nucleotides: TGTGCCAGCAGGTCTTTACTTGGGGGACAGGGCGACAATGAGCAGTTCTTC.

This clonotype was picked up many times. This chain uses TRBV3-1 with TRBJ1-2; possibly TRBD1 for D (5 bases). CDR3 length equals 11 residues. Trimming stripped 0 bases from V and 11 bases from J, with 7 bases between. CDR1 LGHDT and CDR2 YNNKEL come from the germline V gene (reference sequence). DNA of the CDR3: TGTGCCAGCAGCCAAGAGGGGGAGTACACCTTC. This gives the protein CASSQEGEYTF.

This clonotype has a handful of counts. This sequence joins TRBV6-5 and TRBJ2-7, with unresolved D. This CDR3 spans 15 amino acids. Germline CDR1 is MNHEY and CDR2 is SVGAGI. The V end was cut by 2 bases, the J end by 6 bases, with 17 bases between. CDR3: CASSYLGIIPGEQYF. The CDR3 DNA sequence: TGTGCCAGCAGTTACCTGGGCATCATTCCTGGCGAGCAGTACTTC.

The V gene is TRBV20-1, the J gene TRBJ1-4, with D uncertain. Trimming pared 5 bases from V and 0 bases from J, leaving 7 bases between. The germline CDR1 and CDR2 sequences are DFQATT and SNEGSKA (reference sequence). CDR3 size: 13 residues. DNA of the CDR3: TGCAGTGCTGGTCCTCCAACTAATGAAAAACTGTTTTTT. Amino acid sequence: CSAGPPTNEKLFF.

V gene TRBV29-1 combines with J gene TRBJ2-1; D is unresolved. Trimming shortened V by 7 bases and J by 6 bases, and 16 bases separated the two germline ends. The CDR3 has 13 amino acids. Germline V gene data show CDR1 as SQVTM and CDR2 as ANQGSEA. Here the CDR3 reads CSDSYYLGNEQFF. As DNA, the CDR3 is TGCAGCGATTCGTATTACCTAGGCAATGAGCAGTTCTTC.

The chain combines TRBV10-3 with TRBJ2-2, with D perhaps TRBD1 or TRBD2 (6 bases each). The ends were cut back, 11 bases at V and 1 base at J, with 20 bases in the middle. The CDR3 is made up of 16 amino acids. Germline CDR1 and CDR2: ENHRY and SYGVKD. The CDR3 region is CAVRSNREENTGELFF. CDR3 in DNA: TGTGCCGTCCGTTCGAACAGGGAGGAGAACACCGGGGAGCTGTTTTTT.

The chain couples TRBV29-1 to TRBJ1-2, with a tentative D call TRBD1 (6 bases). Looked up from germline, CDR1 is SQVTM and CDR2 is ANQGSEA. CDR3 length: 13 residues. Trimming stripped 3 bases from V and 4 bases from J, with 12 bases between. For the CDR3, the DNA is TGCAGCGTTGATGGGGGGCGAGGCTATGGCTACACCTTC. Amino acids: CSVDGGRGYGYTF.

The gene calls are TRBV20-1 and TRBJ2-1, with D uncertain. V was shortened by 5 bases and J by 0 bases, with 8 bases between the two germline ends. This CDR3 region has 13 residues. The germline V gene encodes CDR1 DFQATT and CDR2 SNEGSKA (reference sequence). CDR3 in amino acids: CSAPKSSYNEQFF. In DNA, the CDR3 is TGCAGTGCTCCAAAGAGCTCCTACAATGAGCAGTTCTTC.

V and J are TRBV7-9 and TRBJ2-1; D is perhaps TRBD2 (6 bases). The CDR3 is 16 amino acids. CDR1 is SEHNR, CDR2 FQNEAQ, per germline (reference sequence). Trimming stripped 4 bases from V and 6 bases from J, with 19 bases between. The CDR3 protein is CASSSGSRDFRNEQFF. As DNA, the CDR3 is TGTGCCAGCAGCTCAGGGTCCCGGGACTTTCGCAATGAGCAGTTCTTC.

The rearrangement uses TRBV12-3 or TRBV12-4 and TRBJ2-1; a weak D match, TRBD2 (5 bases). The CDR3 covers 17 residues. Trimming took off 2 bases at V and 0 bases at J, with 14 bases between the two ends. The chain's CDR3 is CASSLLAPPSSYNEQFF. CDR3 sequence (DNA): TGTGCCAGCAGTTTATTAGCGCCTCCCAGCTCCTACAATGAGCAGTTCTTC.

This clonotype occurred a few times. The genes are TRBV6-5 and TRBJ2-1; 11 bases agree with TRBD2. The CDR3 totals 17 residues. V gave up 4 bases and J gave up 7 bases; unmatched junction bases: 12. Germline assignment: CDR1 MNHEY and CDR2 SVGAGI. This chain's CDR3 is CASSSPPTSGALNEQFF. For the CDR3, the DNA is TGTGCCAGCAGTTCCCCTCCGACTAGCGGGGCCCTTAATGAGCAGTTCTTC.

This clonotype was found a few times. V and J are TRBV6-1 and TRBJ2-7; D gene unclear. Germline CDR1 and CDR2: MNHNS and SASEGT. This CDR3 spans 13 amino acids. The V gene lost 7 bases and the J gene lost 1 base, with 11 bases spanning the gap. The CDR3 nucleotides read TGTGCCAGCAACCGAGACATGTCCTACGAGCAGTACTTC. Its protein product is CASNRDMSYEQYF.

This clonotype was counted a few times. The gene calls are TRBV15 and TRBJ1-4, with unresolved D. V lost 4 bases, J lost 9 bases, and 15 bases lay in between. The CDR3 is 14 amino acids. In germline, CDR1 is LNHNV, CDR2 YYDKDF (reference sequence). The CDR3 loop reads CATSIRGSWKKLFF. Written as DNA, the CDR3 is TGTGCCACCAGCATAAGAGGGTCTTGGAAAAAACTGTTTTTT.

There are a few counts of this clonotype. This CDR3 reads CASSVGGTQYF. CDR3 sequence (DNA): TGCGCCAGCAGTGTCGGAGGTACGCAGTATTTT. The chain joins TRBV10-2 to TRBJ2-3, with D maybe TRBD2 (5 bases). CDR1 is WSHSY and CDR2 is SAAADI in the germline V gene. Trimming cost V 4 bases and J 8 bases, with 7 bases left between them. The CDR3 runs 11 residues.

In its sample, this clonotype was seen a few times. The CDR3 sequence is CASSHPNEQFF. As DNA, the CDR3 is TGTGCCAGCAGCCATCCGAATGAGCAGTTCTTC. The V and J genes are TRBV5-5 and TRBJ2-1, with no clear D. Germline V gene lookup returns CDR1 SGHKS and CDR2 YYEKEE (reference sequence). The CDR3 has 11 amino acids. Trimming shortened V by 4 bases and J by 7 bases, and 6 bases separated the two germline ends.

This clonotype was picked up a small number of times. The V gene is TRBV10-3, the J gene TRBJ1-2; 7 bases fit TRBD1. V shed 2 bases and J 4 bases; nucleotides not matched to a gene: 4. The CDR3 covers 14 residues. Germline V gene data show CDR1 as ENHRY and CDR2 as SYGVKD. DNA of the CDR3: TGTGCCATCAGTGAGCAAGGGGGCAGCTATGGCTACACCTTC. This gives the protein CAISEQGGSYGYTF.